This entry features one T cell receptor beta chain sequence. Repertoires were generated with immunoSEQ multiplex PCR, while TCRdb's copy carries only in-frame clones and drops some. Here the sample spans approximately 99,000 clones, 90% being singletons. This sample is drawn from a study of T cell changes during pregnancy in multiple sclerosis. Trimming left V 5 bases short and J 0 bases short, with 14 bases between. The length of the CDR3 is 16 residues. Germline V gene sequence: CDR1 MDHEN, CDR2 SYDVKM. The clonotype comes from a female donor in good health, enrolled as a control in a pregnancy study. The gene calls are TRBV28 and TRBJ1-3; perhaps TRBD1 as D (5 bases). The sequencing used peripheral blood, collected in the second trimester of pregnancy. This chain's CDR3 is CASSVPGLNSGNTIYF. CDR3 coding DNA: TGTGCCAGCAGTGTGCCGGGACTGAACTCTGGAAACACCATATATTTT. Full variable domain (rest looked up from reference TRBV28 and TRBJ1-3): DVKVTQSSRYLVKRTGEKVFLECVQDMDHENMFWYRQDPGLGLRLIYFSYDVKMKEKGDIPEGYSVSREKKERFSLILESASTNQTSMYLCASSVPGLNSGNTIYFGEGSWLTVV.